This TCR beta chain is drawn from a study of blood T cell repertoires in COVID-19. In the study overall: Samples taken during acute and convalescent COVID-19 were collected in the United States, Italy and Spain. PBMCs, B-cell-depleted T cells, or T cells were the source of the cDNA or gDNA that made up the material.

In the authors' methods: Nucleated cell number was recorded as an estimate derived from reference gene primer amplification. The assay was immunoSEQ multiplex PCR, and TCRdb's table has in-frame clones only and misses some. V, J and clone size derive from that table, while D and trimming were established from the DNA sequence. The sample lists roughly 180,000 clones; approximately 94% were seen once. Seattle enrolled patients during active infection and tracked them longitudinally. This CDR3 is 18 amino acids long. Germline V gene lookup returns CDR1 SNHLY and CDR2 FYNNEI. V lost 2 bases, J lost 5 bases, and 19 bases lay in between.

This receptor was identified in a young man with COVID-19, enrolled during active disease. The chain joins TRBV2 to TRBJ1-6; tentative D call: TRBD1 (6 bases). Sample: peripheral blood. The CDR3 DNA reads TGTGCCAGCAGTGAATCGGGACAAACGTACCAAAATAATTCACCCCTCCACTTT. Its protein is CASSESGQTYQNNSPLHF. Full variable domain (remainder filled in from reference TRBV2 and TRBJ1-6): EPEVTQTPSHQVTQMGQEVILRCVPISNHLYFYWYRQILGQKVEFLVSFYNNEISEKSEIFDDQFSVERPDGSNFTLKIRSTKLEDSAMYFCASSESGQTYQNNSPLHFGNGTRLTVT.